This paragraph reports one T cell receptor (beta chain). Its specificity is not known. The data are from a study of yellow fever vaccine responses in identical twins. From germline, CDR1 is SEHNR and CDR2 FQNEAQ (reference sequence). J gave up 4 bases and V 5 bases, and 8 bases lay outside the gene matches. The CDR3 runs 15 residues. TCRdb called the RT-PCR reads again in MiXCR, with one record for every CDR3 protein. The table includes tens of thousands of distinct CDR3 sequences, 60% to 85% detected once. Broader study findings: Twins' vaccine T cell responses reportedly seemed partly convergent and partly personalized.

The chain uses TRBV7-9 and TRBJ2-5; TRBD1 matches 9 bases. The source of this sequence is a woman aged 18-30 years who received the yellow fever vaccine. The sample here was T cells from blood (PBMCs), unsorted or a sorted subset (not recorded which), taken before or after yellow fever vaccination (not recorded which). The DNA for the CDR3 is TGTGCCAGCAGCCCTGGGACAGGGTGGGCAGAGACCCAGTACTTC. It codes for CASSPGTGWAETQYF. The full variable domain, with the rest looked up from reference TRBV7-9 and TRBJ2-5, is DTGVSQNPRHKITKRGQNVTFRCDPISEHNRLYWYRQTLGQGPEFLTYFQNEAQLEKSRLLSDRFSAERPKGSFSTLEIQRTEQGDSAMYLCASSPGTGWAETQYFGPGTRLLVL.